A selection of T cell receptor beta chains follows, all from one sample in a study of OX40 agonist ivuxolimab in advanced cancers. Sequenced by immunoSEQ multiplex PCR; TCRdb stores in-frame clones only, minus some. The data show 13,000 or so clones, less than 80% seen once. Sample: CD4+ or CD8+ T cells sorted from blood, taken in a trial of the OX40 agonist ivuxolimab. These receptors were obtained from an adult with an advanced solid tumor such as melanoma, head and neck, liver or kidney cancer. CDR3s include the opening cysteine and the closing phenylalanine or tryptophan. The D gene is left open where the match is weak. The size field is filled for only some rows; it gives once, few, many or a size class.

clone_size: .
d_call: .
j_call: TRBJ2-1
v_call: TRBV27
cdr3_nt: TGTGCCAGCAGTTTAGCGGGGCTGAATGAGCAGTTCTTC
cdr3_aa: CASSLAGLNEQFF

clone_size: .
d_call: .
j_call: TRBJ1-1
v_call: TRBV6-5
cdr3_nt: TGTGCCAGCCACAGGTACCCTGAAGCTTTCTTT
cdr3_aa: CASHRYPEAFF

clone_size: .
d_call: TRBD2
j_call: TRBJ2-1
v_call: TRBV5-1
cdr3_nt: TGCGCCAGCAGCATTAGCGGGGGCGGGGTCAATGAGCAGTTCTTC
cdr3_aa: CASSISGGGVNEQFF

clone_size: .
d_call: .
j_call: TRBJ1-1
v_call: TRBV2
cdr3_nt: TGTGCCAGCAGTGAGCAGTGGGTAACTGAAGCTTTCTTT
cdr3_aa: CASSEQWVTEAFF

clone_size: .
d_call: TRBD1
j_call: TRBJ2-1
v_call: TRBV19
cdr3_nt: TGTGCCAGTAGTCCCGGGACAGGGGGCAATGAGCAGTTCTTC
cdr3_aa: CASSPGTGGNEQFF

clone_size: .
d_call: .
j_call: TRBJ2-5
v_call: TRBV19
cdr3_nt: TGTGCCAGTAGTATAGGGGCGGGTGAGACCCAGTACTTC
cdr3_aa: CASSIGAGETQYF

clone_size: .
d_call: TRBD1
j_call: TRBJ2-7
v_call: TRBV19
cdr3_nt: TGTGCCAGTAGCCCCGGGACAGGGGCCGAGCAGTACTTC
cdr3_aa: CASSPGTGAEQYF

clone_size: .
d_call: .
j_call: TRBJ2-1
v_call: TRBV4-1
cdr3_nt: TGCGCCAGCAGCCAAGATAACGATGAGCAGTTCTTC
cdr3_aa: CASSQDNDEQFF

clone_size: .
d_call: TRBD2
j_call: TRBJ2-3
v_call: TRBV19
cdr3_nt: TGTGCCAGTAGTATCTTCGGACTAGCGGGAGGGGAGCGCACAGATACGCAGTATTTT
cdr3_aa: CASSIFGLAGGERTDTQYF

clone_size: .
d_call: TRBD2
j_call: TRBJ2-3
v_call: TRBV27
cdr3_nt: TGTGCCAGCAGTTTACTAGCGGGAGCGAATTTTCGAGATACGCAGTATTTT
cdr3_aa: CASSLLAGANFRDTQYF

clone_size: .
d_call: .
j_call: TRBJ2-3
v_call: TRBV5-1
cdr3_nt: TGCGCCAGCAGCCAGAGGGTCGGCACAGATACGCAGTATTTT
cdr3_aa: CASSQRVGTDTQYF

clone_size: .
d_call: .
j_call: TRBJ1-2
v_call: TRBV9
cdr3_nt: TGTGCCAGCAGCGTAACAGGGACCGCCAACTATGGCTACACCTTC
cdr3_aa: CASSVTGTANYGYTF

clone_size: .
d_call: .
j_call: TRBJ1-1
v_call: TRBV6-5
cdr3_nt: TGTGCCAGCAGTTACTCGGACGAGGGGAACACTGAAGCTTTCTTT
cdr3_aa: CASSYSDEGNTEAFF

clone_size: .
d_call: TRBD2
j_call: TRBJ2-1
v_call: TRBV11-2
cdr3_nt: TGTGCCAGCAGCTCCTGGGGACTAGCGGGAGGTGCGAATGAGCAGTTCTTC
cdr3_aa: CASSSWGLAGGANEQFF

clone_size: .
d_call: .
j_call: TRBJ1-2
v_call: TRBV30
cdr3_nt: TGTGCCTGGACTTCTGGCCCTAACTATGGCTACACCTTC
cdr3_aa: CAWTSGPNYGYTF

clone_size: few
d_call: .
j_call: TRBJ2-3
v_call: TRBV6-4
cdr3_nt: TGTGCCAGCAGTTCCGGGGGACCCACAGATACGCAGTATTTT
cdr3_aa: CASSSGGPTDTQYF

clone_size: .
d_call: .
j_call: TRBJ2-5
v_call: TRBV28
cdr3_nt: TGTGCCAGCAGTTTAATAGAGACCCAGTACTTC
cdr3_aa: CASSLIETQYF

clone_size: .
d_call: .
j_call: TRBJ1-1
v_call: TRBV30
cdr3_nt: TGTGCCTGGAGACAGGGTTTATACACTGAAGCTTTCTTT
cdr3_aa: CAWRQGLYTEAFF

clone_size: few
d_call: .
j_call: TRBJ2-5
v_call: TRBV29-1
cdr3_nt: TGCAGCGGCGGGGTCCCCAAAGAGACCCAGTACTTC
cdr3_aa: CSGGVPKETQYF

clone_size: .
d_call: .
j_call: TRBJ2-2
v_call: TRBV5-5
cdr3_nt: TGTGCCAGCAGCCCAGAGGGCTCCGGGGAGCTGTTTTTT
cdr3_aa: CASSPEGSGELFF

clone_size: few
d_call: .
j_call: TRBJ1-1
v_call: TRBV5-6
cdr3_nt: TGTGCCAGCAGTTTAATCGGCATGGAAGCTTTCTTT
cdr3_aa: CASSLIGMEAFF

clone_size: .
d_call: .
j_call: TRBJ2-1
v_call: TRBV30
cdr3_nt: TGTGCAATGGATCCGGGCACAGGCCCGTACAATGAGCAGTTCTTC
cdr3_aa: CAMDPGTGPYNEQFF

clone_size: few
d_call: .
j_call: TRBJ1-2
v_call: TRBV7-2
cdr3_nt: TGTGCCAGCAGCCAAGAGGAAGGGGCTCTCTATGGCTACACCTTC
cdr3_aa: CASSQEEGALYGYTF

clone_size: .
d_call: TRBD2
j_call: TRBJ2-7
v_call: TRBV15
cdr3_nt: TGTGCCACCAGCAGAGATTGGGGGGGCTACGAGCAGTACTTC
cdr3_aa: CATSRDWGGYEQYF

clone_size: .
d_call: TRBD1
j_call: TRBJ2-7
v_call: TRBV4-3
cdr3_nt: TGCGCCAGCAGCCAGGACAGGGTCGATTGGCGGGAGCAGTACTTC
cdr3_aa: CASSQDRVDWREQYF

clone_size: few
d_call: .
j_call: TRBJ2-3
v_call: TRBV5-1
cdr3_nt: TGTGCCAGCAGCAGGGCGTGGGGTGAGGCAGATACGCAGTATTTT
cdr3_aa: CASSRAWGEADTQYF

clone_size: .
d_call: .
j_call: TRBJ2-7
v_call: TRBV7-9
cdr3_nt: TGTGCCAGCAGCTTAGGGAGAGGGGTCGAGCAGTACTTC
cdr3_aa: CASSLGRGVEQYF

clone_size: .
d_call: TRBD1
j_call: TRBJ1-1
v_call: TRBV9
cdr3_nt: TGTGCCAGCAGCCCGCATGACAGGGGCACTGAAGCTTTCTTT
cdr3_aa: CASSPHDRGTEAFF

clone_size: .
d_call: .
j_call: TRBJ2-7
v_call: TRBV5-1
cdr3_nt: TGCGCCAGCAGCTTGGACGGTCTGGATCAGTACTTC
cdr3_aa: CASSLDGLDQYF

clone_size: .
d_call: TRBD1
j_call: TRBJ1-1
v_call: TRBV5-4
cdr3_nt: TGTGCCAGCAGCTTGGTGACAGGGCATTTGGGAGCTTTCTTT
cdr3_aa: CASSLVTGHLGAFF

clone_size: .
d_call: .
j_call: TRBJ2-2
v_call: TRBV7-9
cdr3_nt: TGTGCCAGCAGCTTATACTACACCGGGGAGCTGTTTTTT
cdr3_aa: CASSLYYTGELFF

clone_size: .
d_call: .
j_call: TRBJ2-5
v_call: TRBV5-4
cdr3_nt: TGTGCCAGCAGCTTGGCCCGCAGGACGAGGGAGACCCAGTACTTC
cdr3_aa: CASSLARRTRETQYF

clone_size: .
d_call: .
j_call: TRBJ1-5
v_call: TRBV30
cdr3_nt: TGTGCCTGGAGTGTCTTAAACCGAGGGCAGCCCCAGCATTTT
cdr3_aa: CAWSVLNRGQPQHF

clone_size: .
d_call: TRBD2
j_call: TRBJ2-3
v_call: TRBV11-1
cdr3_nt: TGTGCCAGCAGCTTAATCCCTAGCGGGGGGATAGGAGATACGCAGTATTTT
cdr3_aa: CASSLIPSGGIGDTQYF

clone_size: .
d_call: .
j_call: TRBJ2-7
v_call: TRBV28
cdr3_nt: TGTGCCAGCAGGACCAAAGACAGCTTCTACGAGCAGTACTTC
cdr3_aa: CASRTKDSFYEQYF

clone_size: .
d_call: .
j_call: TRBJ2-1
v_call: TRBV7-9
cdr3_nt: TGTGCCAGCAGCAAAGACCACAATGAGCAGTTCTTC
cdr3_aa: CASSKDHNEQFF

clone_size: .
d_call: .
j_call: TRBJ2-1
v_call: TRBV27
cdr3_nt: TGTGCCAGCAGTTACTCCCTCAAATCCGAGCAGTTCTTC
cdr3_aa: CASSYSLKSEQFF

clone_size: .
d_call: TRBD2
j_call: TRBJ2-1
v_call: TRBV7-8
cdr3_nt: TGTGCCAGCAGCTTACTAGCGGGGGGGTACAGCTCCTACAATGAGCAGTTCTTC
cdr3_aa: CASSLLAGGYSSYNEQFF

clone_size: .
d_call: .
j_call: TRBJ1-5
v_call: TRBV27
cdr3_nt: TGTGCCAGCAGTTTATCGGTCGAGAATCAGCCCCAGCATTTT
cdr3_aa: CASSLSVENQPQHF

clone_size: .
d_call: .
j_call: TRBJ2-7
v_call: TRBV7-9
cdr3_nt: TGTGCCAGCGGGGGTAGCGAGCAGTACGAGCAGTACTTC
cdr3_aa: CASGGSEQYEQYF

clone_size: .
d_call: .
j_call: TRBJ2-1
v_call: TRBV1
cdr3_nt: TGCACCAGCAGCCAGATACGGGGGAGCTCCTACAATGAGCAGTTCTTC
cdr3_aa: CTSSQIRGSSYNEQFF

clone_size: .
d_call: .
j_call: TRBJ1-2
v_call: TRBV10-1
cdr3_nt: TGCGCCAGCAGACGGGGCCCTCATTGCTATGGCTACACCTTC
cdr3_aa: CASRRGPHCYGYTF

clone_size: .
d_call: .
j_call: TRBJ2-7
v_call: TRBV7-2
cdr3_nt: TGTGCCAGCAGCGCGGACATTACCTACGAGCAGTACTTC
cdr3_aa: CASSADITYEQYF

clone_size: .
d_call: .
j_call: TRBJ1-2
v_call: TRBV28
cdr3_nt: TGTGCCAGCAGTTCCCAGGTGGGCGATGGCTACACCTTC
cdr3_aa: CASSSQVGDGYTF

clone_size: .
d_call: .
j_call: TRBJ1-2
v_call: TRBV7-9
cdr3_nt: TGTGCCAGCAGCATCTCGGGTGGGGTAGACTATGGCTACACCTTC
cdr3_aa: CASSISGGVDYGYTF

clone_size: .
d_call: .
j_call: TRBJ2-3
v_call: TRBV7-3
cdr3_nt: TGTGCCAGTTCGGGGGGCCTCACAGATACGCAGTATTTT
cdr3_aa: CASSGGLTDTQYF